The 5 T cell receptor beta chains listed next were all sequenced from one sample in a study of cytomegalovirus exposure and HLA in healthy donors (dated 2017 in TCRdb). The library was produced with the immunoSEQ multiplex PCR assay. For the multiplex PCR, a mixture combining 60 forward primers for TCR Vbeta segments and 13 reverse primers for TCR Jbeta segments was used. What TCRdb holds here is the immuneACCESS table cut down to in-frame rearrangements. Part of the clones is not present; checked against another copy, under half of the missing clones reflect an unresolved V gene, and the others are unexplained. Present in this sample are about 150,000 clones, roughly 66% of which were seen just once. The ten largest clones represent approximately 1.6% of the sample. The sample consisted of PBMCs. The receptor set was obtained from a woman under 30 in good health and CMV-seronegative.

This clone was seen a handful of times. The rearrangement links TRBV6-1 to TRBJ1-5; unclear D gene. Germline V gene lookup returns CDR1 MNHNS and CDR2 SASEGT. The CDR3 is 11 amino acids. V lost 8 bases and J 3 bases, leaving 5 bases between the germline ends. The CDR3 sequence: CASGPNQPQHF. The CDR3 nucleotides read TGTGCCAGCGGCCCCAATCAGCCCCAGCATTTT.

The chain is built from TRBV28 and TRBJ1-1; 8 bases map to TRBD1. V lost 6 bases to trimming and J lost 2 bases; unmatched junction nucleotides: 8. The V gene's germline CDR1 is MDHEN and CDR2 SYDVKM. The CDR3 length is 15 residues. In DNA, the CDR3 is TGTGCCAGCAGGCCTACTGGACAGGGCAACACTGAAGCTTTCTTT. The encoded protein is CASRPTGQGNTEAFF.

V gene TRBV18 combines with J gene TRBJ2-1; D is possibly TRBD1 (6 bases). V was clipped by 6 bases and J by 2 bases, with 14 bases between them. This CDR3 has 15 residues. Germline-derived CDR1 and CDR2 are KGHSH and LQKENI. CDR3 in DNA: TGTGCCAGCTCTCCCGGGACAACCCCCTACAATGAGCAGTTCTTC. Translating it yields CASSPGTTPYNEQFF.

This chain links TRBV2 with TRBJ1-5; D gene unclear. Germline loops: CDR1 SNHLY, CDR2 FYNNEI. V was trimmed by 3 bases and J by 1 base, leaving 7 bases between them. CDR3 length equals 14 residues. Here the CDR3 reads CASSDEPSNQPQHF. In nucleotides, the CDR3 is TGTGCCAGCAGTGACGAGCCGAGCAATCAGCCCCAGCATTTT.

The rearrangement uses TRBV30 and TRBJ1-1, with D tentatively TRBD1 (5 bases). Between the trimmed V and J ends, which lost 5 bases and 10 bases, there was a span of 14 bases. This CDR3 comprises 11 residues. Germline V CDR1 and CDR2: GTSNPN, SVGIG (reference sequence). The CDR3, as DNA: TGTGCCTGGGGGGTCGGGGGGGTAGCTTTCTTT. This codes for CAWGVGGVAFF. Together with reference TRBV30 and TRBJ1-1, the CDR3 gives the full variable domain: SQTIHQWPATLVQPVGSPLSLECTVEGTSNPNLYWYRQAAGRGLQLLFYSVGIGQISSEVPQNLSASRPQDRQFILSSKKLLLSDSGFYLCAWGVGGVAFFGQGTRLTVV.